The T cell receptor (beta chain) under discussion was sequenced for a study of blood T cells in healthy people across ages. Study outcomes and limitations: Underestimates were what the diversity estimates from one million T cells were considered to be.

Trimming shortened V by 4 bases and J by 11 bases, and 23 bases separated the two germline ends. From germline, CDR1 is LGHNA and CDR2 YNFKEQ. The CDR3 is 15 residues long. With respect to this clonotype: Its cognate antigen is unknown.

Together with a sample-barcoded 5' primer, a J-beta primer mix was included in a second PCR lasting 7 to 11 cycles. Each cDNA molecule was tagged by a template-switch adaptor with 12 random nucleotides. One entry per CDR3 protein results from TCRdb running MiXCR on the 5' RACE reads. The profile covers some 900,000 distinct CDR3 sequences, with under 50% appearing a single time and around an eighth taken by the ten largest. The sequencing sample was made of blood. V is TRBV4-2 and J is TRBJ2-5; D possibly corresponds to TRBD1 (6 bases). The clonotype was recovered from a man aged 30-40 years in good health. The DNA for the CDR3 is TGTGCCAGCAGCCGAATTCCCGGGACAAACAATGAGCAGTACTTC. It is translated as CASSRIPGTNNEQYF.